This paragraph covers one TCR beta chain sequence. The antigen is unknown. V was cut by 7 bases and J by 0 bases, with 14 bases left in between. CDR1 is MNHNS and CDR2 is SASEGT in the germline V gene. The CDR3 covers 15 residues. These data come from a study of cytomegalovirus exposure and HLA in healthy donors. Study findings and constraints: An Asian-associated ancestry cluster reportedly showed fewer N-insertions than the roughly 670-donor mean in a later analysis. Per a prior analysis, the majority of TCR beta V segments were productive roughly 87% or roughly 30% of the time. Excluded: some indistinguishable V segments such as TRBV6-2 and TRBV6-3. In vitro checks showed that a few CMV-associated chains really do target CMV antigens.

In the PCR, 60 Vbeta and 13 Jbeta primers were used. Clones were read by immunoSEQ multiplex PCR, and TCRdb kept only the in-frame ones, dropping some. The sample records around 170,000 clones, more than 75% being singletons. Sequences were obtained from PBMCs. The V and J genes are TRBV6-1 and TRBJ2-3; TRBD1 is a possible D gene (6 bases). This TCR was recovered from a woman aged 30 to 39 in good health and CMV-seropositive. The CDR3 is CASTRTDYSTDTQYF. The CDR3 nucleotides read TGTGCCAGCACCCGGACAGACTATAGCACAGATACGCAGTATTTT.